This TCR beta chain was captured in a study of identical twins. A single record per CDR3 protein comes from TCRdb applying MiXCR to the 5' RACE reads. The sample yields about 690,000 distinct CDR3 sequences, about 20% seen once. V lost 0 bases to trimming and J lost 1 base; unmatched junction nucleotides: 8. The CDR3 loop spans 17 amino acids. Germline lookup yields CDR1 SGHDT and CDR2 YYEEEE. At least ten counts were recorded for this clonotype. The data were also submitted as part of a second study, on T cells expressing NK-cell markers. That source notes: Sorted CD3+CD56+NKG2C+, CD3+CD56+NKG2C- and CD3+CD56-NKG2C+ T cells supplied TCR beta repertoires. 1.0-7.0% of CD8+ T cells in more than five donors belonged to dominant NKG2C+ clonotypes.

This chain connects TRBV5-6 to TRBJ1-1; 8 bases are a match to TRBD1. Sequenced input: PBMCs. This TCR was recovered from a young woman in good health. CDR3 DNA sequence: TGTGCCAGCAGCTTGGAGAGTGCAGGGGGCCGGAACACTGAAGCTTTCTTT. It yields the protein CASSLESAGGRNTEAFF.